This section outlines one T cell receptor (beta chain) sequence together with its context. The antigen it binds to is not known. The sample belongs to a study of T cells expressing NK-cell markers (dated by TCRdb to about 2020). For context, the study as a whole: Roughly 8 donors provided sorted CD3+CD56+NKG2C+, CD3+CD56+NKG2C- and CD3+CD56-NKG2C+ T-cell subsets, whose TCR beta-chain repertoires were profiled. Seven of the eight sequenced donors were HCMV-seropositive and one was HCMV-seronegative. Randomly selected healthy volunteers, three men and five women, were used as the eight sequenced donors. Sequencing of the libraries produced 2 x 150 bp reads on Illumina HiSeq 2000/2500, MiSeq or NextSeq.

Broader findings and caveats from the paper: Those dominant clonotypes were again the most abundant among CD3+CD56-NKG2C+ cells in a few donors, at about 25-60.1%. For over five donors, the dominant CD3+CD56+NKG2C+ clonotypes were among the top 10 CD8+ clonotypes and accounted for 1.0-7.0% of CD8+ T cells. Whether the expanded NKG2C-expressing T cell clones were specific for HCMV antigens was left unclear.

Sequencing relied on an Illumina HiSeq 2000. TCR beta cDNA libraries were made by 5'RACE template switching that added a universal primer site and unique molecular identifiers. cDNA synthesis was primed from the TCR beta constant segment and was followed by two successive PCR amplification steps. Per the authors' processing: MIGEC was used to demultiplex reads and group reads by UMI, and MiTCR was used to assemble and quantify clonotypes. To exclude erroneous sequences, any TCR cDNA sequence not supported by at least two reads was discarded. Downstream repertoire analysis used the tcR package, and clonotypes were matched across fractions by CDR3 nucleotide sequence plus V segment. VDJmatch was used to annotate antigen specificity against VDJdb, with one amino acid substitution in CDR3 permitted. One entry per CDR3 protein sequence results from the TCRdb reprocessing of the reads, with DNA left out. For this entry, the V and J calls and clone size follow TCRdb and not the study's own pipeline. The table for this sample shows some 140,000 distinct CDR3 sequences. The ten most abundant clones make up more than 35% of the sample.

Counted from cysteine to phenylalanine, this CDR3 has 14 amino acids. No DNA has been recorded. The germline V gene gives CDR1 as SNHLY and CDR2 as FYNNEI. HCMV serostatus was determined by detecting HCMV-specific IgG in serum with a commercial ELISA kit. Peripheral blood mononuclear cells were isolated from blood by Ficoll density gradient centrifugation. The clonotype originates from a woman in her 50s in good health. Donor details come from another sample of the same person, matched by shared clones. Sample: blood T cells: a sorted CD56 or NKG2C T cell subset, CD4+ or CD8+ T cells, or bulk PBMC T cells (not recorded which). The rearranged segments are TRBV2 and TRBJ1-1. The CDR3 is CASSESSAYTEAFF.